The 27 T cell receptor beta chains below come from one sample, sequenced in a study of CD8 T cells in ankylosing spondylitis. TCRdb re-called the 5' RACE reads with MiXCR, one entry per CDR3 protein. The sample lists about 260,000 distinct CDR3 sequences; roughly 25% were seen once. The specimen was blood, either unsorted or a sorted T cell fraction (not recorded which). The receptors originated from a male donor with ankylosing spondylitis or in good health (not recorded which).

This clonotype was recorded at least ten times. V and J are TRBV20-1 and TRBJ2-1; no firm D call. CDR1 is DFQATT, CDR2 SNEGSKA, per germline (reference sequence). The CDR3 has 15 residues. Trimming shortened V by 5 bases and J by 3 bases, and 17 bases separated the two germline ends. The CDR3 coding sequence is TGCAGTGCTCCCCCCATAGTTGGATTCTACAATGAGCAGTTCTTC. Its protein product is CSAPPIVGFYNEQFF.

The V and J genes are TRBV18 and TRBJ2-4, with a tentative D call TRBD2 (6 bases). This CDR3 spans 16 amino acids. V shed 6 bases and J shed 0 bases, with 15 bases lying between them. Looked up from germline, CDR1 is KGHSH and CDR2 is LQKENI. The DNA for the CDR3 is TGTGCCAGCTCGCCGGAGGGGCTCCTAGCCAAAAACATTCAGTACTTC. Translated: CASSPEGLLAKNIQYF.

J is TRBJ2-1 and V is TRBV2; D may be TRBD2 (6 bases). Trimming took off 5 bases at V and 2 bases at J, with 10 bases between the two ends. This CDR3 contains 14 residues. CDR1 and CDR2 (germline): SNHLY, FYNNEI. The CDR3 nucleotides are TGTGCCAGCAGTCGTGCGGGGACCTACAATGAGCAGTTCTTC. Its translation: CASSRAGTYNEQFF.

This clonotype has at least ten counts. This sequence joins TRBV20-1 and TRBJ2-5, with 9 bases lining up with TRBD1. The CDR3 length is 14 residues. Germline-derived CDR1 and CDR2 are DFQATT and SNEGSKA (reference sequence). The junction had 10 bases not matched to a gene; V was cut back by 6 bases and J by 5 bases. CDR3: CSAGQGLIGETQYF. CDR3 nucleotides: TGCAGTGCCGGACAGGGGTTAATTGGGGAGACCCAGTACTTC.

This clonotype was seen only a few times. The chain links TRBV29-1 to TRBJ2-3, with a tentative D call TRBD1 (6 bases). V lost 6 bases to trimming and J lost 0 bases, with 10 bases between them. Germline values: CDR1 SQVTM, CDR2 ANQGSEA. The CDR3 loop spans 13 amino acids. Written as DNA, the CDR3 is TGCAGCGTCCTTGGACAGAGCACAGATACGCAGTATTTT. This gives the protein CSVLGQSTDTQYF.

Remarks on this clonotype: A single base separates this from a much larger clone, so it may be a read error. The genes are TRBV5-1 and TRBJ2-1; D possibly matches TRBD1 or TRBD2 (6 bases each). The CDR3 has 15 amino acids. The V gene's germline CDR1 is SGHRS and CDR2 YFSETQ. This chain's CDR3 is CAGSLAGGGRNEQFF. The CDR3 coding sequence is TGCGCCGGCAGCTTGGCCGGTGGGGGGCGGAATGAGCAGTTCTTC.

The rearrangement joins TRBV12-3 or TRBV12-4 to TRBJ1-5, with D perhaps TRBD1 (6 bases). This CDR3 is 14 amino acids long. The V end was cut by 6 bases, the J end by 0 bases, with 9 bases between. The CDR3 reads CASRGQISNQPQHF. CDR3 bases: TGTGCCAGCAGGGGACAAATTAGCAATCAGCCCCAGCATTTT.

This clonotype was found many times. The rearrangement joins TRBV7-3 to TRBJ1-1; D may be TRBD1 (5 bases). V was cut by 1 base and J by 8 bases, with 11 bases left in between. The CDR3 covers 13 residues. Germline V CDR1 and CDR2: SGHTA, FQGTGA. The CDR3 DNA sequence: TGTGCCAGCAGCTTAAGGCAGGGAGGCGAAGCTTTCTTT. This codes for CASSLRQGGEAFF. The entire variable domain, with the rest obtained from reference TRBV7-3 and TRBJ1-1, is as follows: GAGVSQTPSNKVTEKGKYVELRCDPISGHTALYWYRQSLGQGPEFLIYFQGTGAADDSGLPNDRFFAVRPEGSVSTLKIQRTERGDSAVYLCASSLRQGGEAFFGQGTRLTVV.

This clonotype was counted only a few times. The V call is TRBV6-1, the J call TRBJ2-7, with TRBD1 identical over 8 bases. The CDR3 is made up of 13 amino acids. V lost 6 bases to trimming and J lost 1 base; unmatched junction nucleotides: 2. CDR1 and CDR2 from the germline V gene are MNHNS and SASEGT. The CDR3 protein is CASRGTGSYEQYF. The CDR3 bases are TGTGCCAGCAGGGGGACAGGATCCTACGAGCAGTACTTC.

This clonotype was picked up many times. J is TRBJ2-5 and V is TRBV20-1; 8 nucleotides line up with TRBD1. J was trimmed by 5 bases and V by 3 bases; bases with no gene match: 8. This CDR3 region has 14 residues. Germline CDR1 DFQATT, CDR2 SNEGSKA (reference sequence). The CDR3: CSARATGVRETQYF. CDR3 in DNA: TGCAGTGCTAGGGCGACAGGGGTTAGGGAGACCCAGTACTTC.

The sample holds many counts of this clonotype. The chain uses TRBV2 and TRBJ2-5; D gene unclear. The CDR3 sequence is 14 residues long. V lost 2 bases, J lost 6 bases, and 13 bases lay in between. Germline V lookup: CDR1 SNHLY, CDR2 FYNNEI. Here the CDR3 DNA reads TGTGCCAGCAGTGAAAGAAGAGAGCTTCAGACCCAGTACTTC. Protein sequence: CASSERRELQTQYF.

The chain carries TRBV6-2 or TRBV6-3 and TRBJ2-3, with a possible D match to TRBD2 (6 bases). This CDR3 has 13 amino acids. Between the trimmed V and J ends, which lost 6 bases and 1 base, there was a span of 8 bases. Germline CDR1 and CDR2: MNHEY and SVGEGT. CDR3 amino acids: CASRRGRTDTQYF. The CDR3 bases are TGTGCCAGCAGGCGGGGACGCACAGATACGCAGTATTTT.

This clonotype was seen ten or more times. The chain combines TRBV24-1 with TRBJ2-4, with a weak D call TRBD2 (6 bases). Trimming removed 4 bases from V and 9 bases from J, with 12 bases in between. CDR1 is KGHDR, CDR2 SFDVKD, per germline. This CDR3 has 13 residues. In DNA form, the CDR3 reads TGTGCCACCAGTGAATTTCCGGAGGGCATTCAGTACTTC. This translates into CATSEFPEGIQYF.

J is TRBJ2-7 and V is TRBV2, with unresolved D. Between the trimmed V and J ends, which lost 6 bases and 5 bases, there was a span of 14 bases. This CDR3 has 13 amino acids. The germline V gene encodes CDR1 SNHLY and CDR2 FYNNEI. CDR3 protein: CASRGLDPDEQYF. The CDR3 DNA reads TGTGCCAGCAGGGGCCTGGACCCCGACGAGCAGTACTTC.

This clonotype was observed many times. This chain connects TRBV20-1 to TRBJ2-5; 10 nucleotides align to TRBD2. CDR3 length equals 12 residues. The germline CDR1 and CDR2 sequences are DFQATT and SNEGSKA (reference sequence). V lost 6 bases, J lost 12 bases, and 10 bases stayed unmatched. The CDR3 DNA is TGCAGTGCCGAGGCTAGCGGGGGCCCGGAGTACTTC. It yields the protein CSAEASGGPEYF.

This clonotype was picked up a small number of times. This chain connects TRBV12-3 or TRBV12-4 to TRBJ1-4; D is unresolved. The CDR3 has 12 amino acids. Trimming pared 4 bases from V and 5 bases from J, leaving 5 bases between. Here the CDR3 reads CASSSGNEKLFF. CDR3 in DNA: TGTGCCAGCAGTTCCGGGAATGAAAAACTGTTTTTT.

CDR3 in amino acids: CASSPGTGYTDTQYF. The CDR3 DNA sequence: TGTGCCAGCAGTCCAGGGACAGGCTACACAGATACGCAGTATTTT. The V gene is TRBV12-3 or TRBV12-4, the J gene TRBJ2-3, with 8 positions matching TRBD1. The CDR3 spans 15 residues. J was trimmed by 2 bases and V by 5 bases; bases with no gene match: 6.

Remarks on this clonotype: The junction and the germline gene differ at one end; a read error may be behind it. The chain employs TRBV20-1 and TRBJ2-5; 7 positions agree with TRBD1. CDR1 and CDR2 (germline): DFQATT, SNEGSKA (reference sequence). The CDR3 length is 12 residues. CDR3 bases: TGCAGTGCATACAGGGGTCAAGAGACCCAGCACTTC. Translation gives CSAYRGQETQHF.

In this sample, this clonotype turned up many times. V usage is TRBV20-1 and J usage is TRBJ2-1; possibly TRBD2 for D (6 bases). Germline assignment: CDR1 DFQATT and CDR2 SNEGSKA (reference sequence). This CDR3 contains 15 residues. The ends were cut back, 3 bases at V and 9 bases at J, with 21 bases in the middle. The CDR3 region is CSASEIGRPAREQFF. The CDR3, as DNA: TGCAGTGCTAGTGAGATTGGGAGGCCGGCTCGTGAGCAGTTCTTC.

V and J are TRBV12-3 or TRBV12-4 and TRBJ2-1; 8 positions agree with TRBD1. J was trimmed by 0 bases and V by 0 bases; bases with no gene match: 1. The CDR3 totals 16 residues. CDR3 loop: CASSLAGTGSYNEQFF. The CDR3 DNA reads TGTGCCAGCAGTTTAGCCGGGACAGGCTCCTACAATGAGCAGTTCTTC.

The chain carries TRBV10-3 and TRBJ2-7; weak D call: TRBD1 (6 bases). The CDR3 runs 14 residues. CDR1 is ENHRY and CDR2 is SYGVKD in the germline V gene. Trimming took off 0 bases at V and 4 bases at J, with 10 bases between the two ends. CDR3 nucleotides: TGTGCCATCAGTGAGTCCGGACAGCCTTACGAGCAGTACTTC. It translates to CAISESGQPYEQYF.

This clonotype was observed once. Possible read error: a much larger clone is one base away. The chain links TRBV10-3 to TRBJ2-6, with D uncertain. The CDR3 runs to 13 residues. Germline V gene lookup returns CDR1 ENHRY and CDR2 SYGVKD. V was cut by 7 bases and J by 2 bases, with 6 bases left in between. The CDR3 loop reads CAINPAGANVLTF. The CDR3 DNA is TGTGCCATCAATCCCGCTGGGGCCAACGTCCTGACTTTC.

The chain is built from TRBV7-6 and TRBJ2-3, with 13 bases identical to TRBD2. The CDR3 is 17 residues long. J gave up 1 base and V 5 bases, and 6 bases lay outside the gene matches. The germline CDR1 and CDR2 sequences are SGHVS and FNYEAQ. CDR3 coding DNA: TGTGCCAGCAGCCTAACTAGCGGGGGGGCCCGCACAGATACGCAGTATTTT. Residues: CASSLTSGGARTDTQYF.

In this sample, this clonotype turned up many times. CDR3 amino acids: CSVAGTLAEQYF. The CDR3 nucleotides are TGCAGCGTCGCCGGGACGTTGGCCGAGCAGTACTTC. The chain is built from TRBV29-1 and TRBJ2-7; TRBD1 or TRBD2 may be the D gene (5 bases each). V was trimmed by 6 bases and J by 6 bases, leaving 15 bases between them. Germline values: CDR1 SQVTM, CDR2 ANQGSEA. This CDR3 spans 12 amino acids.

As for this clonotype: A read error may be the cause here, since a much bigger clone is one base away. The chain carries TRBV20-1 and TRBJ2-1; D is unresolved. CDR3 length equals 11 residues. Germline loops: CDR1 DFQATT, CDR2 SNEGSKA (reference sequence). The V gene lost 7 bases and the J gene lost 6 bases, with 10 bases spanning the gap. CDR3 DNA sequence: TGCAGTGATGGCTTCCCCAATGAGCAGTTCTTC. It encodes CSDGFPNEQFF.

This clonotype was counted a few times. This chain joins TRBV4-2 and TRBJ1-5, with D tentatively TRBD1 (5 bases). Germline-derived CDR1 and CDR2 are LGHNA and YNFKEQ. V was clipped by 3 bases and J by 5 bases, with 8 bases between them. CDR3 size: 13 residues. The CDR3: CASSQGGHQPQHF. The CDR3 DNA reads TGTGCCAGCAGCCAGGGGGGTCATCAGCCCCAGCATTTT.

This clonotype was counted between two and nine times. The V gene is TRBV20-1, the J gene TRBJ2-3, with 7 bases matching TRBD1. The CDR3 is 14 residues long. CDR1 and CDR2 from the germline V gene are DFQATT and SNEGSKA (reference sequence). Here the CDR3 DNA reads TGCAGCCTTATCGACAGGGTACGAGGAGATACGCAGTATTTT. The encoded protein is CSLIDRVRGDTQYF.